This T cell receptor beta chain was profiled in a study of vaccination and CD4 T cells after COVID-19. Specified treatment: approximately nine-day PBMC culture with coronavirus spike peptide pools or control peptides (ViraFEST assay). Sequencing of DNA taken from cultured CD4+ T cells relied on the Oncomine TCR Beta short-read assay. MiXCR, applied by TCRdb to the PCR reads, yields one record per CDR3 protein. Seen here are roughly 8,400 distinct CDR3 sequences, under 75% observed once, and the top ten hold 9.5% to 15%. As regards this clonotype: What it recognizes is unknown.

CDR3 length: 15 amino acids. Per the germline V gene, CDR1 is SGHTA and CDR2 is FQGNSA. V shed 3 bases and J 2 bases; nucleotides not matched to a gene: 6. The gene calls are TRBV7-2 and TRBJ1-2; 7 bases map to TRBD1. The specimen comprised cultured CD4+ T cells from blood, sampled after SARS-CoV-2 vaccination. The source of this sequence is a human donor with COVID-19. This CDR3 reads CASSFDRDLNYGYTF. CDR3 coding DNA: TGTGCCAGCAGCTTCGACAGGGATTTGAACTATGGCTACACCTTC.